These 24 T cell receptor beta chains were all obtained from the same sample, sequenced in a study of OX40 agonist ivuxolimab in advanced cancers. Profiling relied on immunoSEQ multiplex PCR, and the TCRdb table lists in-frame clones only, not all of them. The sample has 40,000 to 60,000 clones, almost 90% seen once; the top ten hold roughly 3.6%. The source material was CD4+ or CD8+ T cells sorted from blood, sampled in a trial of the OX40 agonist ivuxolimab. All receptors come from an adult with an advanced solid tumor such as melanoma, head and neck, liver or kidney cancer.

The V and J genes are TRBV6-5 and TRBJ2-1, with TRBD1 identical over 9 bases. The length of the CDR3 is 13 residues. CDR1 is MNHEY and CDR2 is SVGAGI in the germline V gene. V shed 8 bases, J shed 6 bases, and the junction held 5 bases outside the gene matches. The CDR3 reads CASADRGANEQFF. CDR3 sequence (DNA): TGTGCCAGCGCGGACAGGGGAGCCAATGAGCAGTTCTTC.

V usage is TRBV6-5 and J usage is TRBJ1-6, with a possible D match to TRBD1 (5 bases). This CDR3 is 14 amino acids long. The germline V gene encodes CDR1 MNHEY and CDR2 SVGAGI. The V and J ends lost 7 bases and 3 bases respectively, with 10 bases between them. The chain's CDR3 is CASKTGSYNSPLHF. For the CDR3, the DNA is TGTGCCAGCAAAACAGGCAGCTATAATTCACCCCTCCACTTT.

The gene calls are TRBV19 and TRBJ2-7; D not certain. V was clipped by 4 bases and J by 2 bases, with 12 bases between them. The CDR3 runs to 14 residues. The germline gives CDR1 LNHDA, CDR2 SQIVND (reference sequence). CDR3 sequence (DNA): TGTGCCAGTAGTAATCCTGGCAATACCTACGAGCAGTACTTC. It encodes CASSNPGNTYEQYF.

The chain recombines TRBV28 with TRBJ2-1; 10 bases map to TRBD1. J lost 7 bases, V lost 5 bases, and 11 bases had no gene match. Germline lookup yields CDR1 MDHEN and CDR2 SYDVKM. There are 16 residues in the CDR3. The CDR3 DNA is TGTGCCAGCAGTGGGGATCCGGGACAGGGGAGGAATGAGCAGTTCTTC. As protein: CASSGDPGQGRNEQFF. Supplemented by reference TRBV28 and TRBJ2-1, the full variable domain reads DVKVTQSSRYLVKRTGEKVFLECVQDMDHENMFWYRQDPGLGLRLIYFSYDVKMKEKGDIPEGYSVSREKKERFSLILESASTNQTSMYLCASSGDPGQGRNEQFFGPGTRLTVL.

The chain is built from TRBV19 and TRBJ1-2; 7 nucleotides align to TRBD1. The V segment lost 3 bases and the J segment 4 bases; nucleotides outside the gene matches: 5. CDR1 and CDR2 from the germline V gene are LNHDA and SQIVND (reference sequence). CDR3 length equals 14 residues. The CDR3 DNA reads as TGTGCCAGTAGTATTTGGGGACAGACCTATGGCTACACCTTC. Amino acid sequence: CASSIWGQTYGYTF.

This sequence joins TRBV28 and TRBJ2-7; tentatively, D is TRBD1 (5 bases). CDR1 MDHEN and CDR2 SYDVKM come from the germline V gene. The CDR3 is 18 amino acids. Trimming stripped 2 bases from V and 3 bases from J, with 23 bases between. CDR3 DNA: TGTGCCAGCAGTTTACTCTCACTGCAGGGTCATCTCGGCTACGAGCAGTACTTC. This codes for CASSLLSLQGHLGYEQYF.

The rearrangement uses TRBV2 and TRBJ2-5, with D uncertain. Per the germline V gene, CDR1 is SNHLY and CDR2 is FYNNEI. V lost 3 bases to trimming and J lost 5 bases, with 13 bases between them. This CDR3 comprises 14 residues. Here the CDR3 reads CASSDHSLSETQYF. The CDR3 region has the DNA TGTGCCAGCAGTGACCACAGTCTGAGTGAGACCCAGTACTTC.

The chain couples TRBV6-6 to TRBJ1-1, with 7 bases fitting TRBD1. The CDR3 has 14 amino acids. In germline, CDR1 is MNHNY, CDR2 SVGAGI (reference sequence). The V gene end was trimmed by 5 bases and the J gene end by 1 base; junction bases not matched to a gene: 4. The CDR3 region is CASSIGQANTEAFF. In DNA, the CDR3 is TGTGCCAGCAGTATAGGACAGGCGAACACTGAAGCTTTCTTT.

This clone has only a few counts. The CDR3 coding sequence is TGTGCCAGCAGTGGCTCGACATTTGAAAAACTGTTTTTT. It is translated as CASSGSTFEKLFF. V is TRBV6-1 and J is TRBJ1-4; D gene uncertain. The germline gives CDR1 MNHNS, CDR2 SASEGT. CDR3 length: 13 residues. V lost 4 bases to trimming and J lost 7 bases, with 10 bases between them.

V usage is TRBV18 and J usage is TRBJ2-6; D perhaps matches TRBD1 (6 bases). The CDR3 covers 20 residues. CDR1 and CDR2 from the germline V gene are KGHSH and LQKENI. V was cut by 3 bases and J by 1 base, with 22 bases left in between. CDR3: CASSPRQVLDPSSGANVLTF. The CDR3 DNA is TGTGCCAGCTCACCGAGACAGGTCCTAGACCCATCTTCTGGGGCCAACGTCCTGACTTTC.

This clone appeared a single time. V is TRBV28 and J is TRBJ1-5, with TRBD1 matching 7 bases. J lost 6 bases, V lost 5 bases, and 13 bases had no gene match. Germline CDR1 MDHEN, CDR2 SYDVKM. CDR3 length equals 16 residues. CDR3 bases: TGTGCCAGCAGTCTGTATAGGGGGCCTGGGAGTCAGCCCCAGCATTTT. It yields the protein CASSLYRGPGSQPQHF.

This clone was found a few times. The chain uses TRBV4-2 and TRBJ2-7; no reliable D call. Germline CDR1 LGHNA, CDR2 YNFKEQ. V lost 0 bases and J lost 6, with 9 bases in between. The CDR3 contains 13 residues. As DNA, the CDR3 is TGTGCCAGCAGCCAAGATACCCAGATCGAGCAGTACTTC. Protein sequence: CASSQDTQIEQYF.

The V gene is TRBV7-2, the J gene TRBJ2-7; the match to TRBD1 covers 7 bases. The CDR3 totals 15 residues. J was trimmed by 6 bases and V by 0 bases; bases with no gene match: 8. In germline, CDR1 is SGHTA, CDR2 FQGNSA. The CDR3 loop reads CASSLASGQVREQYF. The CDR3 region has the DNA TGTGCCAGCAGCTTAGCCTCAGGACAGGTCCGCGAGCAGTACTTC.

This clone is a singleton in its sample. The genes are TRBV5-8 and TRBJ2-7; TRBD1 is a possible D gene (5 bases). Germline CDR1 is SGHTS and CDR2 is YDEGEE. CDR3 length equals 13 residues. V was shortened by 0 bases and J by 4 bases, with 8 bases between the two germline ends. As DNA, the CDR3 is TGTGCCAGCAGCTTGGCGCCAGGGTACGAGCAGTACTTC. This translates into CASSLAPGYEQYF. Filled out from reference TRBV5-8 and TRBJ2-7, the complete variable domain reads EAGVTQSPTHLIKTRGQQATLRCSPISGHTSVYWYQQALGLGLQFLLWYDEGEERNRGNFPPRFSGRQFPNYSSELNVNALELEDSALYLCASSLAPGYEQYFGPGTRLTVT.

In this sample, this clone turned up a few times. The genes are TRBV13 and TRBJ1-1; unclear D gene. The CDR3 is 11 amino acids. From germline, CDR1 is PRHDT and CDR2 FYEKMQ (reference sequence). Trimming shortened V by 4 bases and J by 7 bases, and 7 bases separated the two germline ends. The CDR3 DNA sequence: TGTGCCAGCAGCTGGGGTGTTGAAGCTTTCTTT. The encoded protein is CASSWGVEAFF.

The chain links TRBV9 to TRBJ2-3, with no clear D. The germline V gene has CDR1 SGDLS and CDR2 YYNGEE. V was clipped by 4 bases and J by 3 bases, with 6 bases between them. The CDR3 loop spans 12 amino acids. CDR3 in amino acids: CASSYQTDTQYF. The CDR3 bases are TGTGCCAGCAGCTATCAAACAGATACGCAGTATTTT.

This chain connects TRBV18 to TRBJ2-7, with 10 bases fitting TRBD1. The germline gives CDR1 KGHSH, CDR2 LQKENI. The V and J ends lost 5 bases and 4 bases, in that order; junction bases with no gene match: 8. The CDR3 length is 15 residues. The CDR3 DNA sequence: TGTGCCAGCTCAGCCTCGGGACAGGGGTGGTACGAGCAGTACTTC. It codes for CASSASGQGWYEQYF.

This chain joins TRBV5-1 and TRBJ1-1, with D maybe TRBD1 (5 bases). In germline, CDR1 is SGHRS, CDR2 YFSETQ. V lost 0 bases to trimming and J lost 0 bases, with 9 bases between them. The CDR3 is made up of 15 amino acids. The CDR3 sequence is CASSLGGRMNTEAFF. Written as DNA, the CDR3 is TGCGCCAGCAGCTTGGGGGGCAGGATGAACACTGAAGCTTTCTTT.

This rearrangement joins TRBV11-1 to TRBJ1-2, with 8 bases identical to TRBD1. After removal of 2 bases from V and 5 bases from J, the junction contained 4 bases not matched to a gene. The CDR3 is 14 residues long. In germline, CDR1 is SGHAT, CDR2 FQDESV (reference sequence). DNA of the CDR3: TGTGCCAGCAGCTTATCAGGGGGCGGTTATGGCTACACCTTC. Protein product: CASSLSGGGYGYTF.

In nucleotides, the CDR3 is TGTGCCAGCTCCCCGGACAGGGTGGGCTACACCTTC. This encodes CASSPDRVGYTF. The chain couples TRBV18 to TRBJ1-2; 8 bases line up with TRBD1. Germline V gene data show CDR1 as KGHSH and CDR2 as LQKENI. V lost 6 bases and J lost 8; bases outside the gene matches: 5. CDR3 length: 12 residues.

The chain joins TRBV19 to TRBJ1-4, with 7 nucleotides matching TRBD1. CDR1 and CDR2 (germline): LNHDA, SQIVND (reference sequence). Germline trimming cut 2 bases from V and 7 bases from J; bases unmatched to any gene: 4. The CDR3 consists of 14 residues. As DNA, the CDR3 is TGTGCCAGTAGTATAAACAGGGGTAGTGAAAAACTGTTTTTT. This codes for CASSINRGSEKLFF.

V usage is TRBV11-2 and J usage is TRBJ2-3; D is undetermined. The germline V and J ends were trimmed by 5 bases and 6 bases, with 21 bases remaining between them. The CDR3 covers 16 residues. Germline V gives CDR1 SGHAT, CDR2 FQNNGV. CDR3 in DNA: TGTGCCAGCAGCCCTGTCCTTGGCTTAGTCGGGGATACGCAGTATTTT. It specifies CASSPVLGLVGDTQYF. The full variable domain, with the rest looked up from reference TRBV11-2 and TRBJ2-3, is EAGVAQSPRYKIIEKRQSVAFWCNPISGHATLYWYQQILGQGPKLLIQFQNNGVVDDSQLPKDRFSAERLKGVDSTLKIQPAKLEDSAVYLCASSPVLGLVGDTQYFGPGTRLTVL.

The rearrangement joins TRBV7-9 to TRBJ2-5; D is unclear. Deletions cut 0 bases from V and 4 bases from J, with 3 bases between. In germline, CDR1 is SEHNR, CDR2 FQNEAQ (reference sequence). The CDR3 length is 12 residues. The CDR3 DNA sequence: TGTGCCAGCAGCTTAGCTGGAGAGACCCAGTACTTC. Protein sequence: CASSLAGETQYF.

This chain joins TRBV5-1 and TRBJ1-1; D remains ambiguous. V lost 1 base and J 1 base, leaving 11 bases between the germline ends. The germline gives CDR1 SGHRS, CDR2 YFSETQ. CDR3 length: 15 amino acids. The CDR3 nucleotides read TGCGCCAGCAGCTTGACCCAGGCAACGAACACTGAAGCTTTCTTT. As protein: CASSLTQATNTEAFF.